This TCR beta chain was obtained from a study of T cell responses to AZD1222 COVID-19 vaccine. Study at large: Samples with a second dose at about 4 or about 12 weeks were pooled together.

The J segment lost 4 bases and the V segment lost 2 bases, leaving 10 bases of the junction unmatched. There are 18 residues in the CDR3. Germline CDR1 is LGHDT and CDR2 is YNNKEL (reference sequence). Only in-frame clones appear in the TCRdb table, and some are missing; sequencing was by immunoSEQ multiplex PCR. The table records roughly 77,000 clones, roughly nine tenths of them present only once. Worth noting for this clone: Its target is not known.

Study-level findings and limits: Clonal diversity may have been underestimated in mostly white British donors.

This chain joins TRBV3-1 (or the pseudogene TRBV3-2) and TRBJ2-3; 12 nucleotides match TRBD2. The source is an adult in good health. The input for sequencing was peripheral blood, taken on day 0 of AZD1222 vaccination. CDR3 loop: CASSQHLLAGGPPDTQYF. CDR3 coding DNA: TGTGCCAGCAGCCAACACCTACTAGCGGGGGGCCCCCCAGATACGCAGTATTTT.